This is a list of T cell receptor beta chains from one sample in a study of blood T cell repertoires in COVID-19. Using immunoSEQ multiplex PCR, the repertoire was profiled, and TCRdb retains in-frame clones only, with some absent. The profile shows 80,000 to 90,000 clones, around 90% of them singletons. Material: peripheral blood. The receptor set was obtained from a man aged 55 to 70 with acute or convalescent COVID-19. The CDR3 runs from the conserved cysteine through the conserved F or W.

>TRBV4-1|TRBJ2-7
CASSQETGLAGGTSHEQYF
>TRBV5-5|TRBJ1-1
CASSPRPGQTNTEAFF
>TRBV5-6|TRBJ1-2
CASSFDSANYGYTF
>TRBV7-2|TRBJ2-3
CASSQGLAGYFTDTQYF
>TRBV18|TRBJ1-6
CASCRESSYNSPLHF
>TRBV10-2|TRBJ2-5
CASSRTSGRQETQYF
>TRBV2|TRBJ1-6
CASSERRTATNSPLHF
>TRBV23-1|TRBJ2-3
CASSQSWRATPRWDTQYF
>TRBV9|TRBJ2-2
CASSVGLAGGGIGELFF
>TRBV28|TRBJ1-5
CASSFPGSTSNQPQHF
>TRBV3-1/TRBV3-2|TRBJ1-4
CASTLGVTNEKLFF
>TRBV6-6|TRBJ1-3
CASSPTTEVGNTIYF
>TRBV5-1|TRBJ2-1
CASSSKVLAGGSDEQFF
>TRBV7-8|TRBJ2-1
CASSRLTGYNEQFF
>TRBV4-1|TRBJ1-1
CASSQDSRGTEAFF
>TRBV5-1|TRBJ2-7
CASSLGYNYEQYF
>TRBV5-4|TRBJ1-1
CASSLGHTNTEAFF
>TRBV18|TRBJ1-2
CASSPKWRDGRDYGYTF
>TRBV30|TRBJ1-6
CAWSPFRTGDNSPLHF
>TRBV7-2|TRBJ1-1
CASREQLNTEAFF